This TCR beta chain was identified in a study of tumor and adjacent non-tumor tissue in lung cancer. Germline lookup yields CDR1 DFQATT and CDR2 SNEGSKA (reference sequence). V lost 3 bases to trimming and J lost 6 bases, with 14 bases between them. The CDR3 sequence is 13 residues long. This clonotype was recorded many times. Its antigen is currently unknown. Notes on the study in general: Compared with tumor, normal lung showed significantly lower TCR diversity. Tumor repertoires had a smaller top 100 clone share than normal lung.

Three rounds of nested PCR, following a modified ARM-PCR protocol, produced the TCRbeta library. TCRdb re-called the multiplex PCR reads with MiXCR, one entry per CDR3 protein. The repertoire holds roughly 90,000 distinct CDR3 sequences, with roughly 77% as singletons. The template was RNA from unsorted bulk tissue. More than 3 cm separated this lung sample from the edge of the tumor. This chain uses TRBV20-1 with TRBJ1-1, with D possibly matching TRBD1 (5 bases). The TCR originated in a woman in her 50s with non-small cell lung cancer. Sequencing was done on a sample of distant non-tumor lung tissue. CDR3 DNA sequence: TGCAGTGCTAGGGTGACAGTAGGCTCTGAAGCTTTCTTT. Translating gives CSARVTVGSEAFF.